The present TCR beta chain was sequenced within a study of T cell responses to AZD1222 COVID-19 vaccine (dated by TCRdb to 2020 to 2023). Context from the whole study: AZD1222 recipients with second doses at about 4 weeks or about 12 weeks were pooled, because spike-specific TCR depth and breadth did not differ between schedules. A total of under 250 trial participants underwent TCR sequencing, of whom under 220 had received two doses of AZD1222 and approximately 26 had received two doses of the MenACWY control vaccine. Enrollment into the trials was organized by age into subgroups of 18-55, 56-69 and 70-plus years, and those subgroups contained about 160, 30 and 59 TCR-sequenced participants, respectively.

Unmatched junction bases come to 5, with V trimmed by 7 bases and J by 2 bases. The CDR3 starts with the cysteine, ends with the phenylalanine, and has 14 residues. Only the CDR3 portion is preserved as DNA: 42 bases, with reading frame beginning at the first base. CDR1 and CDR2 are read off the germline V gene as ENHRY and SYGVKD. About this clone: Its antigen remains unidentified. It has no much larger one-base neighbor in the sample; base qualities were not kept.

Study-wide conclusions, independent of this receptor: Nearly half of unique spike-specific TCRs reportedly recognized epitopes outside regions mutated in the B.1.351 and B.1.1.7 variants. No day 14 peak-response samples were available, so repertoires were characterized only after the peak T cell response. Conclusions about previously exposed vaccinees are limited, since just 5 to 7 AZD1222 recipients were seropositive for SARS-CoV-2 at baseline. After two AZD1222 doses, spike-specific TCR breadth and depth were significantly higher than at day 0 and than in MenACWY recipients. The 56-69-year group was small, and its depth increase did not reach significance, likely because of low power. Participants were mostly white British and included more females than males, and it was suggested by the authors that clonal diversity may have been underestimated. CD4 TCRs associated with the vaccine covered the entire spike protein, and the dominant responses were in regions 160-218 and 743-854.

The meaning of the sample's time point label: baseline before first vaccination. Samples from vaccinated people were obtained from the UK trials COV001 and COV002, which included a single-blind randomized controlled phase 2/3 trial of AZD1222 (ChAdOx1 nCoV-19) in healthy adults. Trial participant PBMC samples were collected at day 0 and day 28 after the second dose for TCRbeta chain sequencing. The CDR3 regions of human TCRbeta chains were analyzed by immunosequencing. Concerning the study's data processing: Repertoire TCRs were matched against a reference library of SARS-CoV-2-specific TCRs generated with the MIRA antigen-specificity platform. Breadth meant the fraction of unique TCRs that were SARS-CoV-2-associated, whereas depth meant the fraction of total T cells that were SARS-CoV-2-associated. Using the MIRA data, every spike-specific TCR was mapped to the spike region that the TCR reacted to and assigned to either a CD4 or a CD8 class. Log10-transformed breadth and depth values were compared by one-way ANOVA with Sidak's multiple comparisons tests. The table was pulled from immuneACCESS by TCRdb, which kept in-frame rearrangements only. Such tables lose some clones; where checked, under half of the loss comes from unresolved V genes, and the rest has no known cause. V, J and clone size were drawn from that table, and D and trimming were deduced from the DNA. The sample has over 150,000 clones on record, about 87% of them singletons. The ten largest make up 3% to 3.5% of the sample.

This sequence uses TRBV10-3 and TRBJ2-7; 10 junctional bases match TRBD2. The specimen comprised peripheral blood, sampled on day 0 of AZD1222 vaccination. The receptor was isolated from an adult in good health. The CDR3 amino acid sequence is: CAITTSGSPYEQYF. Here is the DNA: TGTGCCATCACGACTAGCGGGTCTCCCTACGAGCAGTACTTC.